The 7 T cell receptor beta chains reported below all come from one sample, sequenced in a study of monozygotic twins with inflammatory bowel disease. TCRdb re-called the 5' RACE reads, yielding one record per CDR3 amino acid sequence without DNA. The sample has under 350,000 distinct CDR3 sequences. The specimen was blood. The receptors were sampled from a human donor with ulcerative colitis or Crohn's disease, or a healthy co-twin of an affected twin (not recorded which).

J is TRBJ2-2 and V is TRBV5-6; the TCRdb call, TRBD2, lacks DNA for checking. The CDR3 runs 15 residues. In germline, CDR1 is SGHDT, CDR2 YYEEEE. CDR3 residues: CASSLAGLNTGELFF.

The V gene is TRBV5-1, the J gene TRBJ1-1. The length of the CDR3 is 13 residues. Germline lookup yields CDR1 SGHRS and CDR2 YFSETQ. This CDR3 is CASSWSGEFEAFF.

The chain carries TRBV20-1 and TRBJ1-5. This CDR3 contains 16 residues. The germline CDR1 and CDR2 sequences are DFQATT and SNEGSKA (reference sequence). The CDR3 sequence: CSAREGWAGRDQPQHF.

The chain employs TRBV9 and TRBJ2-2; with no DNA, the TCRdb D assignment of TRBD1 cannot be verified. CDR1 is SGDLS, CDR2 YYNGEE, per germline. The CDR3 runs to 16 residues. The CDR3 protein is CASSPRTGMNTGELFF.

V usage is TRBV7-9 and J usage is TRBJ1-4; checking the TCRdb D call of TRBD1 is not possible without DNA. The CDR3 runs to 16 residues. CDR1 is SEHNR and CDR2 is FQNEAQ in the germline V gene (reference sequence). CDR3 protein: CASSSPDRANGEKLFF.

The chain joins TRBV10-3 to TRBJ2-5. The CDR3 is made up of 13 amino acids. CDR1 and CDR2 (germline): ENHRY, SYGVKD. The CDR3 loop reads CAISTTELETQYF.

This chain joins TRBV12-3 or TRBV12-4 and TRBJ1-5. The CDR3 has 14 amino acids. The CDR3 loop reads CASSFTNAEQPQHF.